This TCR beta chain was obtained from a study of cytomegalovirus exposure and HLA in healthy donors. On the study more broadly: An earlier analysis identified more than 90 million unique TCR beta sequences in about 179 million T cells. Among the roughly 370 genotyped donors, about 81% were placed in the Caucasian-associated ancestry cluster. Findings and limits, study-wide: A later analysis appeared to link common viral pathogens to several of the most significant clusters.

The CDR3 is 15 amino acids. V was pared by 4 bases and J by 1 base, with 11 bases between. Per the germline V gene, CDR1 is SGHTA and CDR2 is FQGNSA. Note on this clone: Its specificity is unknown.

This PCR relied on a set of 60 Vbeta primers and 13 Jbeta primers. TCRdb keeps only in-frame clones here, not all; method: immunoSEQ multiplex PCR. The table has some 110,000 clones, around 70% seen once. The V gene is TRBV7-2, the J gene TRBJ1-5; tentatively, D is TRBD1 (6 bases). This TCR derives from a woman aged 45 to 65 in good health and CMV-seropositive. The sequenced material came from PBMCs. The CDR3 protein is CASSSGQLSNQPQHF. The DNA of the CDR3 is TGTGCCAGCAGCTCAGGACAGCTGAGCAATCAGCCCCAGCATTTT.